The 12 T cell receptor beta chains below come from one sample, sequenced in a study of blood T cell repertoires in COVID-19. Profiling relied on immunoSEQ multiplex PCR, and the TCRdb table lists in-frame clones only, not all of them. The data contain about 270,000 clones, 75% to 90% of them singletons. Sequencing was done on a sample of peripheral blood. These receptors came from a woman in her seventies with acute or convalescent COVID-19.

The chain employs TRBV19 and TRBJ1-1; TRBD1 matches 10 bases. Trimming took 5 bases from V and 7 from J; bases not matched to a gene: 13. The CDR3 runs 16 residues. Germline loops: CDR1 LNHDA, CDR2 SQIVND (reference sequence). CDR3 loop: CASSFRDRGQGGEAFF. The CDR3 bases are TGTGCCAGTAGTTTCCGGGACAGGGGCCAAGGGGGTGAAGCTTTCTTT.

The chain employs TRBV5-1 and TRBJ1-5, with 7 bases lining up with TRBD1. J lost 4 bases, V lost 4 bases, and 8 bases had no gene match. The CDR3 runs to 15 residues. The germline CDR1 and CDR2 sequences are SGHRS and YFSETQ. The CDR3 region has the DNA TGCGCCAGCAGCCCCGTCGGGGACAGAAATCAGCCCCAGCATTTT. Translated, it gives CASSPVGDRNQPQHF.

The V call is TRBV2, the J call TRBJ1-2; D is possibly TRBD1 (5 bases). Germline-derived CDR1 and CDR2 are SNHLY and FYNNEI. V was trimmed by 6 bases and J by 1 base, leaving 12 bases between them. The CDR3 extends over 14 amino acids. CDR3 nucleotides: TGTGCCAGCAGGGATCGGGGGTTTAACTATGGCTACACCTTC. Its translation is CASRDRGFNYGYTF. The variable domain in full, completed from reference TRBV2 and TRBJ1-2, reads EPEVTQTPSHQVTQMGQEVILRCVPISNHLYFYWYRQILGQKVEFLVSFYNNEISEKSEIFDDQFSVERPDGSNFTLKIRSTKLEDSAMYFCASRDRGFNYGYTFGSGTRLTVV.

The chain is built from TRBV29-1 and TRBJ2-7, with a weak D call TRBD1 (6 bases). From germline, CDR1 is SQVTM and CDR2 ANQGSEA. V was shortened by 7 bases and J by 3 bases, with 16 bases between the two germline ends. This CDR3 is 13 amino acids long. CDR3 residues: CSAGGSTGYEQYF. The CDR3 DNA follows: TGCAGCGCTGGGGGCTCGACGGGCTACGAGCAGTACTTC.

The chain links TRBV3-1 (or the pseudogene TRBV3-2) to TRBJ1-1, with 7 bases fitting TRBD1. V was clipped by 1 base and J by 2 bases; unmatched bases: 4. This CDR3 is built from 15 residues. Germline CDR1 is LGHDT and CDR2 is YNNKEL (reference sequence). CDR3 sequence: CASSQARGFNTEAFF. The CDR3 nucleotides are TGTGCCAGCAGCCAAGCCAGGGGGTTTAACACTGAAGCTTTCTTT.

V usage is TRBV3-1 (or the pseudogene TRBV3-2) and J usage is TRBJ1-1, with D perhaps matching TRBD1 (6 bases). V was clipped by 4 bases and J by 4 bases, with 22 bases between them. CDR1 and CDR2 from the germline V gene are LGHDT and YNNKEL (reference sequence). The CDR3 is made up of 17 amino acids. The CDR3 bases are TGTGCCAGCAGCCTAAGTGCCCTTACAGGGCGAGGCACTGAAGCTTTCTTT. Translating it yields CASSLSALTGRGTEAFF.

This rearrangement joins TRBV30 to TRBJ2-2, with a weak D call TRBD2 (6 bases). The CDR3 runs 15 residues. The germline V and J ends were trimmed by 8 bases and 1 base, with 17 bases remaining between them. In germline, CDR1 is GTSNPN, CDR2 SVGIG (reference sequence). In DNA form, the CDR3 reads TGTGCCGCGGGACCGCCCGCAAAGAACACCGGGGAGCTGTTTTTT. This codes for CAAGPPAKNTGELFF. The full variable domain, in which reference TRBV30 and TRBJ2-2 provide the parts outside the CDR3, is SQTIHQWPATLVQPVGSPLSLECTVEGTSNPNLYWYRQAAGRGLQLLFYSVGIGQISSEVPQNLSASRPQDRQFILSSKKLLLSDSGFYLCAAGPPAKNTGELFFGEGSRLTVL.

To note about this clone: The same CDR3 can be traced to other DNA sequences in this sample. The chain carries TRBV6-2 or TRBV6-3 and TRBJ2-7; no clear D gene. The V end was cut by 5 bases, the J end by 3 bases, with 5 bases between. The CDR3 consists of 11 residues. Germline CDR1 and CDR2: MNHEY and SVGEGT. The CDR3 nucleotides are TGTGCCAGCAGTCAGGTCTACGAGCAGTACTTC. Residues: CASSQVYEQYF.

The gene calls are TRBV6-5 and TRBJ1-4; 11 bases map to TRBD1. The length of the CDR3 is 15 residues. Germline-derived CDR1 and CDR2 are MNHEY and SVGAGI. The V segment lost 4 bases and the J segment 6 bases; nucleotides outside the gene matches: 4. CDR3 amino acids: CASSSGQGAYEKLFF. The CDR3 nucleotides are TGTGCCAGCAGTTCCGGACAGGGGGCGTATGAAAAACTGTTTTTT.

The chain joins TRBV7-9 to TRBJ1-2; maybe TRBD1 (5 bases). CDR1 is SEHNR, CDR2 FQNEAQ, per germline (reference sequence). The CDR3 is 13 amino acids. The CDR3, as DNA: TGTGCTTCCTGCGGGGACCTACTAAGTGGCTACACCTTC. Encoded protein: CASCGDLLSGYTF.

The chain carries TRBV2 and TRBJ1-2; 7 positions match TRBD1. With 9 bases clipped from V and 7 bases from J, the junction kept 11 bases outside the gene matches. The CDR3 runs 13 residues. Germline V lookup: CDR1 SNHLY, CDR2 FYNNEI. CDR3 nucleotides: TGTGCCAGGACGACAGGGAAAGGAGCTGGCTACACCTTC. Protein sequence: CARTTGKGAGYTF.

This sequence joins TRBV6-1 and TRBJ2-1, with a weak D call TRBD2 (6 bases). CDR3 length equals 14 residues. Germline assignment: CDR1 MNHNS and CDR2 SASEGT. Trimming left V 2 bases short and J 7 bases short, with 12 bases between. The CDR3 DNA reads TGTGCCAGCAGTGAACTAGCGAGCCTTAATGAGCAGTTCTTC. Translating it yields CASSELASLNEQFF.